The rows below give T cell receptor beta chains drawn from one sample of a study of blood T cell repertoires in COVID-19. Sequencing used immunoSEQ multiplex PCR; TCRdb keeps in-frame clones, though not all of them. The sample consists of 250,000 to 300,000 clones, 85% to 90% of them appearing once. Sequencing used PBMCs or T cells enriched from blood (not recorded which). The receptors originated from a woman aged 55-69 years who had recovered from COVID-19. The CDR3 runs from the conserved cysteine through the conserved F or W. D genes are given only for firm matches. Expanded clones get a size class; other rows say once, few or many, or leave the size out.

TRBV5-1	TRBJ1-1	-	once	CASSDPARTEAFF	TGCGCCAGCAGCGACCCGGCGAGGACTGAAGCTTTCTTT
TRBV5-3	TRBJ2-3	TRBD2	-	CARVPGPGGFQTDTQYF	TGTGCCAGAGTTCCTGGCCCGGGGGGATTTCAGACAGATACGCAGTATTTT
TRBV27	TRBJ2-3	-	-	CASSFPSDTQYF	TGTGCCAGCAGTTTTCCTTCAGATACGCAGTATTTT
TRBV9	TRBJ1-2	-	-	CASSPARQEGYTF	TGTGCCAGCAGCCCAGCCAGGCAGGAAGGCTACACCTTC
TRBV23-1	TRBJ1-2	-	-	CASSQSGRPGGDGYTF	TGCGCCAGCAGTCAATCCGGCAGGCCTGGAGGCGATGGCTACACCTTC
TRBV5-5	TRBJ1-1	-	-	CASSLGGLNTEAFF	TGTGCCAGCAGCTTGGGGGGCTTGAACACTGAAGCTTTCTTT
TRBV14	TRBJ2-7	-	-	CASRLYYEQYF	TGTGCCAGCAGACTTTACTACGAGCAGTACTTC
TRBV6-6	TRBJ1-5	-	-	CATTLGHQAQPQHF	TGTGCCACTACTTTGGGACATCAGGCTCAGCCCCAGCATTTT
TRBV2	TRBJ2-7	TRBD2	-	CASSLGTSGGDEQYF	TGTGCCAGCAGTCTTGGGACTAGCGGGGGGGACGAGCAGTACTTC
TRBV6-5	TRBJ2-3	TRBD2	-	CASSLGGGADTQYF	TGTGCCAGCAGTTTGGGCGGGGGAGCAGATACGCAGTATTTT
TRBV6-5	TRBJ1-1	TRBD1	-	CASRLQGASDTEAFF	TGTGCCAGCAGACTACAGGGGGCAAGTGACACTGAAGCTTTCTTT
TRBV5-1	TRBJ1-1	TRBD1	-	CASSTGQGTEAFF	TGCGCCAGCAGCACGGGACAGGGGACTGAAGCTTTCTTT
TRBV28	TRBJ1-2	TRBD1	-	CASSGGDRGLDGYTF	TGTGCCAGCAGTGGGGGGGACAGGGGTCTCGATGGCTACACCTTC
TRBV25-1	TRBJ1-5	TRBD1	-	CASSALQGSNQPQHF	TGTGCCAGCAGTGCGCTACAGGGGAGCAATCAGCCCCAGCATTTT
TRBV20-1	TRBJ2-3	-	once	CSARVGDTQYF	TGCAGTGCTAGAGTCGGAGATACGCAGTATTTT
TRBV7-3	TRBJ2-3	-	-	CASSYSNTDTQYF	TGTGCCAGCAGCTACTCTAACACAGATACGCAGTATTTT
TRBV28	TRBJ2-7	-	-	CASTRAGISYEQYF	TGTGCCAGCACTCGGGCAGGGATCTCCTACGAGCAGTACTTC
TRBV2	TRBJ2-1	TRBD1	-	CASSGTGPYNEQFF	TGTGCCAGCAGTGGGACAGGTCCTTACAATGAGCAGTTCTTC
TRBV10-1	TRBJ2-7	-	-	CASSGRGSYEQYF	TGCGCCAGCAGTGGCCGGGGGTCCTACGAGCAGTACTTC
TRBV27	TRBJ1-1	-	-	CASSWVRGPEAFF	TGTGCCAGCAGTTGGGTCAGGGGACCTGAAGCTTTCTTT
TRBV5-1	TRBJ2-1	-	-	CASSLLLSSYNEQFF	TGCGCCAGCAGCTTGTTACTAAGCTCCTACAATGAGCAGTTCTTC
TRBV19	TRBJ1-5	TRBD1	-	CASSIGDRGNQPQHF	TGTGCCAGTAGTATCGGGGACAGGGGCAATCAGCCCCAGCATTTT
TRBV19	TRBJ1-2	-	-	CASIIPGQGSYGYTF	TGTGCCAGTATCATTCCGGGCCAGGGAAGCTATGGCTACACCTTC
TRBV7-2	TRBJ1-2	-	-	CASSLPGTLEGYTF	TGTGCCAGCAGCCTTCCCGGGACACTGGAGGGCTACACCTTC
TRBV11-3	TRBJ2-1	TRBD2	-	CASRSRLAGGSKDEQFF	TGTGCCAGCAGGTCCCGCCTAGCGGGAGGATCTAAGGATGAGCAGTTCTTC
TRBV7-6	TRBJ2-3	TRBD2	-	CASSARLAGMNTQYF	TGTGCCAGCAGCGCTAGACTAGCGGGAATGAATACGCAGTATTTT
TRBV27	TRBJ2-7	TRBD2	-	CASSPTSLGGQEQYF	TGTGCCAGCAGTCCGACATCCTTGGGAGGGCAAGAGCAGTACTTC
TRBV14	TRBJ1-4	-	few	CASSTSDRRSNEKLFF	TGTGCCAGCAGCACTAGTGACAGGCGCTCTAATGAAAAACTGTTTTTT
TRBV27	TRBJ2-3	-	-	CASSFQAVDTQYF	TGTGCCAGCAGTTTTCAAGCGGTAGATACGCAGTATTTT
TRBV29-1	TRBJ1-1	TRBD1	-	CSVEATGTGVTEAFF	TGCAGCGTTGAAGCCACCGGGACAGGGGTCACTGAAGCTTTCTTT
TRBV28	TRBJ2-5	-	-	CASSLAQETQYF	TGTGCCAGCAGTCTGGCCCAGGAGACCCAGTACTTC